The rows below give T cell receptor beta chains drawn from one sample of a study of blood T cells in healthy people across ages. TCRdb independently ran MiXCR on the 5' RACE reads; one entry per CDR3 protein. Among 350,000 to 450,000 distinct CDR3 sequences listed, approximately 51% were seen once. Sequencing was carried out using blood. The source of these receptors is a man aged 60-69 years in good health. Each CDR3 is given with its conserved first and last residue. Fields, in order: D gene, clone size, V gene, J gene, CDR3 length, CDR3 DNA, CDR3 protein. The D gene is left open where the match is weak. Clone size is shown for a subset of rows, as once, few, many or a class of expanded clone.

D gene: .; clone size: many; V gene: TRBV25-1; J gene: TRBJ2-5; CDR3 length: 13; CDR3 DNA: TGTGCCAGCAGTAGACAAGTTTCAGAGACCCAGTACTTC; CDR3 protein: CASSRQVSETQYF
D gene: .; clone size: .; V gene: TRBV19; J gene: TRBJ2-5; CDR3 length: 14; CDR3 DNA: TGTGCCAGTAGTCTACAGGGAAGGCAAGGGACTCAGTACTTC; CDR3 protein: CASSLQGRQGTQYF
D gene: TRBD2; clone size: .; V gene: TRBV5-4; J gene: TRBJ2-5; CDR3 length: 16; CDR3 DNA: TGTGCCAGCAGCTTCCCTAGCGGGGGGCGGCAAGAGACCCAGTACTTC; CDR3 protein: CASSFPSGGRQETQYF
D gene: .; clone size: .; V gene: TRBV29-1; J gene: TRBJ2-5; CDR3 length: 12; CDR3 DNA: TGCAGCGTTAGCGGCCTAGAAGAGACCCAGTACTTC; CDR3 protein: CSVSGLEETQYF
D gene: .; clone size: .; V gene: TRBV10-3; J gene: TRBJ1-1; CDR3 length: 12; CDR3 DNA: TGTGCCATCAGTGAATCGAACACTGAAGCTTTCTTT; CDR3 protein: CAISESNTEAFF
D gene: TRBD1; clone size: .; V gene: TRBV6-1; J gene: TRBJ1-2; CDR3 length: 14; CDR3 DNA: TGTGCCAGCAGTGAGAACCGGGACAGATCTGGCTACACCTTC; CDR3 protein: CASSENRDRSGYTF
D gene: .; clone size: .; V gene: TRBV5-1; J gene: TRBJ2-5; CDR3 length: 14; CDR3 DNA: TGCGCCGGACGGAGGACACCAAGGGGAGAGACCCAGTACTTC; CDR3 protein: CAGRRTPRGETQYF
D gene: TRBD1; clone size: few; V gene: TRBV29-1; J gene: TRBJ2-5; CDR3 length: 14; CDR3 DNA: TGCAGCGTTCGGAGACAGGGTGCCCTCCTGACCCAGTACTTC; CDR3 protein: CSVRRQGALLTQYF
D gene: TRBD1; clone size: .; V gene: TRBV29-1; J gene: TRBJ2-7; CDR3 length: 15; CDR3 DNA: TGCAGCGTTGATGGATTTGACAGGGGCTCGGGAGAGCAGTACTTC; CDR3 protein: CSVDGFDRGSGEQYF
D gene: TRBD1; clone size: few; V gene: TRBV29-1; J gene: TRBJ2-3; CDR3 length: 15; CDR3 DNA: TGCAGCGTTATGACTCAGGGGGCTCTGACAGATACGCAGTATTTT; CDR3 protein: CSVMTQGALTDTQYF
D gene: .; clone size: .; V gene: TRBV25-1; J gene: TRBJ2-4; CDR3 length: 15; CDR3 DNA: TGTGCCAGCAGTGAAACCGATCTAGCCAAAAACATTCAGTACTTC; CDR3 protein: CASSETDLAKNIQYF
D gene: TRBD2; clone size: .; V gene: TRBV28; J gene: TRBJ2-3; CDR3 length: 15; CDR3 DNA: TGTGCCAGCAGTCCAGCGGGAGGGTTGGGAGATACGCAGTATTTT; CDR3 protein: CASSPAGGLGDTQYF
D gene: .; clone size: .; V gene: TRBV11-2; J gene: TRBJ1-2; CDR3 length: 13; CDR3 DNA: TGTGCCAGCAGCTTAGTGGCAGACTATGGCTACACCTTC; CDR3 protein: CASSLVADYGYTF
D gene: .; clone size: once; V gene: TRBV6-5; J gene: TRBJ1-1; CDR3 length: 11; CDR3 DNA: TGTGCCAGCTTCGGAGTCACTGAAGCTTTCTTT; CDR3 protein: CASFGVTEAFF
D gene: .; clone size: many; V gene: TRBV5-1; J gene: TRBJ1-2; CDR3 length: 14; CDR3 DNA: TGCGCCAGCAGCTCAGACGCAGGGGCCTATGGCTACACCTTC; CDR3 protein: CASSSDAGAYGYTF